This T cell receptor beta chain comes out of a study of blood T cell repertoires in COVID-19. As for the study in general: Some COVID-19 samples were acute and others convalescent; all came from the United States, Italy and Spain. The analysed material was cDNA or gDNA that came from T cells, B-cell-depleted T cells, or PBMCs.

CDR1 is SGHRS and CDR2 is YFSETQ in the germline V gene. The CDR3 loop spans 15 amino acids. Trimming left V 4 bases short and J 4 bases short, with 17 bases between. Authors' analysis steps: Reference gene primer amplification gave nucleated cell count estimates. The assay was immunoSEQ multiplex PCR, and TCRdb's table has in-frame clones only and misses some. That table furnishes V, J and clone size, whereas the DNA furnished D and trimming. This sample has 210,000 or so clones, with 86% found just once. The sequencing sample was made of peripheral blood. This chain joins TRBV5-1 and TRBJ1-2; a weak D match, TRBD1 (5 bases). The TCR originated in a woman between 50 and 59 years old with acute or convalescent COVID-19. The CDR3, as DNA: TGCGCCAGCAGCCTGATGACCGGGGGGGGCTATGGCTACACCTTC. It codes for CASSLMTGGGYGYTF.